These T cell receptor beta chains were read from a single sample in a study of Graves' ophthalmopathy and Graves' hyperthyroidism. TCRdb ran MiXCR on the multiplex PCR reads and lists one entry per CDR3 protein. The data contain 560,000 or so distinct CDR3 sequences, 35% to 45% of them singletons. Source material: peripheral blood or thyroid tissue (not recorded which). These receptor sequences come from an adult man with Graves' hyperthyroidism. CDR3s include the opening cysteine and the closing phenylalanine or tryptophan. Fields, in order: clone size, J gene, CDR3 length, D gene, V gene, CDR3 protein, CDR3 DNA. The D gene is left open where the match is weak. Clone size, where shown, is once, few, many, or a class for clones that have expanded.

. | TRBJ1-2 | 13 | TRBD1 | TRBV29-1 | CSADRGVSYGYTF | TGCAGCGCCGACAGGGGAGTGAGCTATGGCTACACCTTC
. | TRBJ2-7 | 17 | . | TRBV13 | CASSQDFDSFSSYEQYF | TGTGCCAGCAGCCAAGATTTCGACAGCTTTTCCTCCTACGAGCAGTACTTC
few | TRBJ2-2 | 15 | TRBD2 | TRBV19 | CASRTSATIPGELFF | TGTGCCAGTAGGACTAGCGCTACAATTCCCGGGGAGCTGTTTTTT
many | TRBJ2-7 | 14 | TRBD1 | TRBV5-1 | CASSRTGNDYEQYF | TGCGCCAGCAGCAGGACAGGGAACGACTACGAGCAGTACTTC
. | TRBJ1-4 | 16 | TRBD1 | TRBV25-1 | CASADQGASTNEKLFF | TGTGCCAGCGCCGACCAGGGGGCGTCTACTAATGAAAAACTGTTTTTT
. | TRBJ1-2 | 16 | . | TRBV10-2 | CASSDPLTGTALGYTF | TGCGCCAGCAGTGATCCGCTCACCGGGACGGCGCTAGGCTACACCTTC
. | TRBJ1-3 | 17 | . | TRBV5-1 | CASSQVQTASSGNTIYF | TGTGCCAGCAGCCAAGTCCAGACCGCAAGCTCTGGAAACACCATATATTTT
. | TRBJ2-3 | 14 | TRBD2 | TRBV9 | CASSSRTSSDTQYF | TGTGCCAGCAGCTCCAGGACTAGCTCAGATACGCAGTATTTT
many | TRBJ1-2 | 14 | . | TRBV9 | CASSGTASNYGYTF | TGTGCCAGCAGCGGGACGGCCTCCAACTATGGCTACACCTTC
many | TRBJ2-7 | 14 | . | TRBV6-5 | CASSLTLQGYEQYF | TGTGCCAGCAGCCTCACTTTACAGGGATACGAGCAGTACTTC
many | TRBJ1-1 | 12 | . | TRBV19 | CASMWGNTEAFF | TGTGCCAGTATGTGGGGGAACACTGAAGCTTTCTTT
. | TRBJ1-2 | 13 | . | TRBV29-1 | CSVEPTGNYGYTF | TGCAGCGTTGAACCCACAGGGAATTATGGCTACACCTTC
few | TRBJ2-5 | 10 | . | TRBV2 | CASRGVTQYF | TGTGCCAGCAGGGGTGTGACCCAGTACTTC
many | TRBJ1-2 | 13 | . | TRBV20-1 | CSARERGARGYTF | TGCAGTGCTAGAGAGCGGGGGGCCCGTGGCTACACCTTC
few | TRBJ1-4 | 16 | . | TRBV28 | CASSLWTSSANEKLFF | TGTGCCAGCAGTTTGTGGACATCGTCAGCTAATGAAAAACTGTTTTTT
. | TRBJ1-1 | 14 | TRBD1 | TRBV6-2/TRBV6-3 | CASSYSDRATEAFF | TGTGCCAGCAGTTACTCGGACAGGGCCACTGAAGCTTTCTTT
many | TRBJ1-1 | 15 | . | TRBV10-3 | CAISPSDRWTTEAFF | TGTGCCATCAGTCCGAGCGACAGGTGGACCACTGAAGCTTTCTTT
. | TRBJ2-2 | 13 | . | TRBV19 | CAGNVWGTGELFF | TGTGCCGGTAATGTATGGGGTACCGGGGAGCTGTTTTTT
. | TRBJ2-7 | 15 | TRBD2 | TRBV2 | CASRKTSGGSYEQYF | TGTGCCAGCCGCAAGACTAGCGGGGGGTCCTACGAGCAGTACTTC
many | TRBJ2-7 | 15 | . | TRBV19 | CASSIDLGLSYEQYF | TGTGCCAGTAGTATAGATCTGGGACTCTCCTACGAGCAGTACTTC
many | TRBJ2-5 | 16 | TRBD2 | TRBV7-8 | CASSLGGSGREKTQYF | TGTGCCAGCAGCTTAGGGGGTAGCGGGAGGGAAAAGACCCAGTACTTC
few | TRBJ2-5 | 18 | TRBD1 | TRBV5-1 | CASSLVRTGLRLRETQYF | TGCGCCAGCAGCTTGGTCCGGACAGGGTTAAGGTTGAGAGAGACCCAGTACTTC
many | TRBJ1-2 | 14 | . | TRBV2 | CASSEVGGPHGYTF | TGTGCCAGCAGTGAAGTTGGGGGGCCCCATGGCTACACCTTC
once | TRBJ2-5 | 15 | . | TRBV20-1 | CSARDPGGPQETQYF | TGCAGTGCTAGAGATCCGGGGGGCCCCCAAGAGACCCAGTACTTC
. | TRBJ2-7 | 14 | . | TRBV6-2/TRBV6-3 | CASSEAGFAYEQYF | TGTGCCAGCAGTGAAGCGGGTTTTGCCTACGAGCAGTACTTC
. | TRBJ1-1 | 16 | TRBD1 | TRBV2 | CASSDGTGGRYTEAFF | TGTGCCAGCAGTGACGGAACAGGGGGCAGGTACACTGAAGCTTTCTTT
. | TRBJ2-6 | 16 | TRBD1 | TRBV20-1 | CSAAGTGSAGANVLTF | TGCAGTGCTGCCGGGACAGGGTCCGCCGGGGCCAACGTCCTGACTTTC
many | TRBJ1-1 | 15 | TRBD1 | TRBV12-3/TRBV12-4 | CASTDSGGWTTEAFF | TGTGCCAGCACCGACTCAGGGGGTTGGACCACTGAAGCTTTCTTT
. | TRBJ2-1 | 14 | . | TRBV29-1 | CSVEMRQEGLGQFF | TGCAGCGTTGAAATGCGGCAGGAAGGCTTGGGGCAGTTCTTC
many | TRBJ2-6 | 18 | TRBD2 | TRBV9 | CASSLRLAAGSGANVLTF | TGTGCCAGCAGCTTGCGACTAGCGGCCGGCTCTGGGGCCAACGTCCTGACTTTC
many | TRBJ2-7 | 14 | . | TRBV2 | CASSDSRDELEQYF | TGTGCCAGCAGTGATTCCCGGGATGAGCTCGAGCAGTACTTC
once | TRBJ1-3 | 14 | TRBD1 | TRBV20-1 | CSGRGQGAGNTIYF | TGCAGTGGAAGGGGACAGGGGGCTGGAAACACCATATATTTT